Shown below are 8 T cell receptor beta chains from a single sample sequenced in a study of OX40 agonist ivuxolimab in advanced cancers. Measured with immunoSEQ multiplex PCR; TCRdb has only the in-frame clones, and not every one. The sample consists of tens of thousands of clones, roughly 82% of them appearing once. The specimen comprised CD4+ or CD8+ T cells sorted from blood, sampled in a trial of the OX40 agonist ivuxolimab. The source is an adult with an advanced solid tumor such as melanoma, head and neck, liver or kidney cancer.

CDR3 nucleotide sequence: TGTGCCTGGGAAGGTACCGATACTAATGAAAAACTGTTTTTT. It yields the protein CAWEGTDTNEKLFF. The chain links TRBV30 to TRBJ1-4; no reliable D call. The CDR3 covers 14 residues. V gave up 5 bases and J gave up 2 bases, with 12 bases separating them. CDR1 is GTSNPN and CDR2 is SVGIG in the germline V gene (reference sequence).

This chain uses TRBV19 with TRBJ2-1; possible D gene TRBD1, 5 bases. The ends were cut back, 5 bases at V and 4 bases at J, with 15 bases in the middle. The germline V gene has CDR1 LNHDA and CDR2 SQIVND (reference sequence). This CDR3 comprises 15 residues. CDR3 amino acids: CASSRLGHLYNEQFF. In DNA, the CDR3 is TGTGCCAGTAGTCGCCTAGGACACCTTTACAATGAGCAGTTCTTC. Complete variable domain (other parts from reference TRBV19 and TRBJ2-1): DGGITQSPKYLFRKEGQNVTLSCEQNLNHDAMYWYRQDPGQGLRLIYYSQIVNDFQKGDIAEGYSVSREKKESFPLTVTSAQKNPTAFYLCASSRLGHLYNEQFFGPGTRLTVL.

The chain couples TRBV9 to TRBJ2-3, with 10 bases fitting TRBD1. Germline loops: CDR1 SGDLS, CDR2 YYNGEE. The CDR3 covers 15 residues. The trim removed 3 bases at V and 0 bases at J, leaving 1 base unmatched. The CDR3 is CASSGGQGSTDTQYF. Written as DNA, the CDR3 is TGTGCCAGCAGCGGGGGACAGGGGAGCACAGATACGCAGTATTTT.

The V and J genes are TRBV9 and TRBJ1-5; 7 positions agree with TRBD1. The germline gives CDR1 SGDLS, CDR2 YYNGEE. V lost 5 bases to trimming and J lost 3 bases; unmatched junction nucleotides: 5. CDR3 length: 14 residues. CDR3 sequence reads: CASRGTVSNQPQHF. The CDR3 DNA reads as TGTGCCAGCAGAGGGACAGTCTCCAATCAGCCCCAGCATTTT.

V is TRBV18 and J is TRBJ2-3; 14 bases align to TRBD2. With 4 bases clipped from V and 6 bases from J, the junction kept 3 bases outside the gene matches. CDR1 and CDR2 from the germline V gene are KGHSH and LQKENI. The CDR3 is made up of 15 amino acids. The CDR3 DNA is TGTGCCAGCTCACTGGGGACTAGCGGGAGTGATACGCAGTATTTT. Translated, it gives CASSLGTSGSDTQYF.

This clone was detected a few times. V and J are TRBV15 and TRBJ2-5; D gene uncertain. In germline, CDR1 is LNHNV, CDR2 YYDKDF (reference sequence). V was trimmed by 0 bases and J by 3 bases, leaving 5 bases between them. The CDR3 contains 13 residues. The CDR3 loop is CATSRDFKETQYF. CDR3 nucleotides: TGTGCCACCAGCAGAGATTTCAAAGAGACCCAGTACTTC.

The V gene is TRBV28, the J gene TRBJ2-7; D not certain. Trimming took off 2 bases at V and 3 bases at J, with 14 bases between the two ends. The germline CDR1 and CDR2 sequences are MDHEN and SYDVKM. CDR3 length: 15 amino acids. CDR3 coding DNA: TGTGCCAGCAGTTTAAAAGGAATCACCTACTACGAGCAGTACTTC. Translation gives CASSLKGITYYEQYF. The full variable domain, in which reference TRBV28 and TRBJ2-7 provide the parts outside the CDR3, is DVKVTQSSRYLVKRTGEKVFLECVQDMDHENMFWYRQDPGLGLRLIYFSYDVKMKEKGDIPEGYSVSREKKERFSLILESASTNQTSMYLCASSLKGITYYEQYFGPGTRLTVT.

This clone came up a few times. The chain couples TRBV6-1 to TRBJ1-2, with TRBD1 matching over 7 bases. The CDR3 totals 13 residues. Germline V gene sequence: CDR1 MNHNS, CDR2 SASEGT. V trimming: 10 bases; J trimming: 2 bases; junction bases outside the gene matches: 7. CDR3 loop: CAIELGQNYGYTF. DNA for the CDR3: TGTGCCATTGAATTGGGACAGAACTATGGCTACACCTTC.